Below are 18 T cell receptor beta chains sequenced from a single sample in a study of blood T cell repertoires in COVID-19. The assay was immunoSEQ multiplex PCR, and TCRdb's table has in-frame clones only and misses some. The sample records 200,000 to 250,000 clones, roughly four fifths being singletons. The sequencing sample was made of PBMCs or T cells enriched from blood (not recorded which). The receptor set was obtained from a middle-aged woman who had been exposed to COVID-19.

V is TRBV5-4 and J is TRBJ1-2; 7 bases map to TRBD1. The germline V gene encodes CDR1 SGHNT and CDR2 YYREEE (reference sequence). CDR3 length: 13 residues. The J segment lost 2 bases and the V segment lost 4 bases, leaving 2 bases of the junction unmatched. The CDR3 DNA reads TGTGCCAGCAGCGCGGGACAGAACTATGGCTACACCTTC. Translating gives CASSAGQNYGYTF.

The chain has TRBV2 and TRBJ2-2, with 9 bases identical to TRBD1. Germline V lookup: CDR1 SNHLY, CDR2 FYNNEI. This CDR3 comprises 16 residues. With V trimmed by 7 bases and J by 5 bases, 11 bases remained unmatched. CDR3 coding DNA: TGTGCCAGCACCCAAGGGGGACAGGGAAGGACCGGGGAGCTGTTTTTT. Translated, it gives CASTQGGQGRTGELFF.

This sequence joins TRBV18 and TRBJ2-1; the D gene is possibly TRBD2 (6 bases). V was clipped by 3 bases and J by 6 bases, with 9 bases between them. The V gene's germline CDR1 is KGHSH and CDR2 LQKENI. The CDR3 is made up of 13 amino acids. The CDR3 DNA reads as TGTGCCAGCTCACCGGGGGAGGCCAATGAGCAGTTCTTC. Translation: CASSPGEANEQFF.

This chain joins TRBV5-6 and TRBJ1-5, with D unclear. This CDR3 has 16 residues. Trimming removed 3 bases at V and 4 bases at J, with 17 bases between. Germline V CDR1 and CDR2: SGHDT, YYEEEE. CDR3 region: CASSSRTLGGNQPQHF. The CDR3 nucleotides are TGTGCCAGCAGCTCAAGGACCCTCGGAGGGAATCAGCCCCAGCATTTT.

The chain links TRBV9 to TRBJ1-4; D is unclear. This CDR3 comprises 14 residues. Germline-derived CDR1 and CDR2 are SGDLS and YYNGEE. The V gene lost 4 bases and the J gene lost 3 bases, with 10 bases spanning the gap. The CDR3, as DNA: TGTGCCAGCAGCCGACGGACTTCTAATGAAAAACTGTTTTTT. Translated: CASSRRTSNEKLFF.

This clone was counted once. The chain joins TRBV10-3 to TRBJ2-1, with 7 nucleotides matching TRBD2. There are 16 residues in the CDR3. Germline loops: CDR1 ENHRY, CDR2 SYGVKD. The V and J ends lost 0 bases and 5 bases, in that order; junction bases with no gene match: 7. CDR3 amino acids: CAISESSAGKNNEQFF. CDR3 sequence (DNA): TGTGCCATCAGTGAGTCGTCAGCGGGGAAAAACAATGAGCAGTTCTTC.

J is TRBJ1-2 and V is TRBV28; tentatively, D is TRBD1 (6 bases). V gave up 5 bases and J gave up 6 bases, with 19 bases separating them. The CDR3 has 15 residues. The V gene's germline CDR1 is MDHEN and CDR2 SYDVKM. For the CDR3, the DNA is TGTGCCAGCAGTCCGGGGGCGGGCGGGGGAAATGGCTACACCTTC. Protein product: CASSPGAGGGNGYTF.

J is TRBJ1-1 and V is TRBV18; the D gene is possibly TRBD1 (6 bases). The CDR3 has 16 residues. Germline values: CDR1 KGHSH, CDR2 LQKENI. V was pared by 3 bases and J by 1 base, with 15 bases between. This CDR3 reads CASSPRGANPNTEAFF. The CDR3 DNA is TGTGCCAGCTCACCTCGGGGGGCTAACCCGAACACTGAAGCTTTCTTT.

This clone came up a few times. The V gene is TRBV10-3, the J gene TRBJ1-1; 7 bases map to TRBD1. The J segment lost 11 bases and the V segment lost 2 bases, leaving 2 bases of the junction unmatched. The CDR3 covers 11 residues. CDR1 is ENHRY, CDR2 SYGVKD, per germline. Here the CDR3 reads CAISEDRVAFF. The CDR3 DNA reads TGTGCCATCAGTGAGGACAGGGTTGCTTTCTTT.

The chain links TRBV5-1 to TRBJ1-1, with D unresolved. The CDR3 length is 14 residues. CDR1 is SGHRS, CDR2 YFSETQ, per germline. Trimming left V 2 bases short and J 0 bases short, with 8 bases between. The chain's CDR3 is CASSLRGMNTEAFF. The DNA of the CDR3 is TGCGCCAGCAGCTTACGAGGCATGAACACTGAAGCTTTCTTT.

This chain joins TRBV4-1 and TRBJ1-2; 9 bases are shared with TRBD1. Germline assignment: CDR1 MGHRA and CDR2 YSYEKL. J lost 4 bases, V lost 4 bases, and 13 bases had no gene match. The CDR3 extends over 17 amino acids. The CDR3 reads CASSLLHRDRDGYGYTF. CDR3 coding DNA: TGCGCCAGCAGCCTCCTCCACCGGGACAGGGATGGCTATGGCTACACCTTC.

V is TRBV15 and J is TRBJ1-5, with D uncertain. The V and J ends lost 0 bases and 6 bases respectively, with 6 bases between them. The CDR3 extends over 13 amino acids. Germline assignment: CDR1 LNHNV and CDR2 YYDKDF (reference sequence). Here the CDR3 DNA reads TGTGCCACCAGCAGAGAGAGTGGTCAGCCCCAGCATTTT. Its translation: CATSRESGQPQHF. The full variable domain, completed using reference TRBV15 and TRBJ1-5, is DAMVIQNPRYQVTQFGKPVTLSCSQTLNHNVMYWYQQKSSQAPKLLFHYYDKDFNNEADTPDNFQSRRPNTSFCFLDIRSPGLGDTAMYLCATSRESGQPQHFGDGTRLSIL.

The genes are TRBV2 and TRBJ1-5; no firm D call. Trimming left V 4 bases short and J 4 bases short, with 11 bases between. The CDR3 runs to 14 residues. CDR1 is SNHLY, CDR2 FYNNEI, per germline. This CDR3 is CASSGRIGNQPQHF. The DNA of the CDR3 is TGTGCCAGCAGTGGCAGGATTGGGAATCAGCCCCAGCATTTT.

This clone turned up a few times. The chain joins TRBV30 to TRBJ1-6; TRBD1 might be the D (5 bases). Germline V gene lookup returns CDR1 GTSNPN and CDR2 SVGIG (reference sequence). V dropped 5 bases and J dropped 10 bases, with 21 bases sitting between them. This CDR3 is 15 amino acids long. The CDR3 coding sequence is TGTGCCTGGGACTCAGGGCTCCCCGGAGGGTCACCCCTCCACTTT. Protein product: CAWDSGLPGGSPLHF. Full variable domain (outside the CDR3, taken from reference TRBV30 and TRBJ1-6): SQTIHQWPATLVQPVGSPLSLECTVEGTSNPNLYWYRQAAGRGLQLLFYSVGIGQISSEVPQNLSASRPQDRQFILSSKKLLLSDSGFYLCAWDSGLPGGSPLHFGNGTRLTVT.

The V and J genes are TRBV7-8 and TRBJ1-6, with D tentatively TRBD1 (6 bases). Germline V lookup: CDR1 SGHVS, CDR2 FQNEAQ. Trimming shortened V by 3 bases and J by 6 bases, and 15 bases separated the two germline ends. There are 16 residues in the CDR3. The DNA for the CDR3 is TGTGCCAGCAGCTTCAGCAGGGGCACCACTAATTCACCCCTCCACTTT. Its translation: CASSFSRGTTNSPLHF. The whole variable domain, remainder taken from reference TRBV7-8 and TRBJ1-6, is GAGVSQSPRYKVAKRGQDVALRCDPISGHVSLFWYQQALGQGPEFLTYFQNEAQLDKSGLPSDRFFAERPEGSVSTLKIQRTQQEDSAVYLCASSFSRGTTNSPLHFGNGTRLTVT.

This sequence joins TRBV27 and TRBJ1-5; D not resolved. Germline CDR1 reads MNHEY; CDR2 reads SMNVEV (reference sequence). The germline V and J ends were trimmed by 6 bases and 3 bases, with 12 bases remaining between them. The CDR3 has 14 residues. CDR3 residues: CASSDAQFNQPQHF. The CDR3 coding sequence is TGTGCCAGCAGCGATGCACAGTTCAATCAGCCCCAGCATTTT.

This clone was seen once. CDR3 coding DNA: TGTGCCAGCAGCAAAGGGAACAGGGTATTCCGTACGAACTATGGCTACACCTTC. Amino acid sequence: CASSKGNRVFRTNYGYTF. This chain connects TRBV21-1 to TRBJ1-2; the table calls TRBD1, which could not be checked here. TRBV21-1 represents a pseudogene. The CDR3 has 18 residues.

This sequence joins TRBV19 and TRBJ1-1; 8 nucleotides align to TRBD1. The CDR3 loop spans 14 amino acids. V was clipped by 7 bases and J by 1 base; unmatched bases: 5. Germline CDR1 LNHDA, CDR2 SQIVND (reference sequence). The CDR3: CASTLGQANTEAFF. The CDR3 coding sequence is TGTGCCAGTACCTTGGGACAGGCGAACACTGAAGCTTTCTTT.